The sequence of this TCR beta chain was determined in a study of T cells expressing NK-cell markers. For the study at large: According to the study, TCR beta repertoires originated from sorted CD3+CD56+NKG2C+, CD3+CD56+NKG2C- and CD3+CD56-NKG2C+ T cells.

Following a re-call of the 5' RACE reads, TCRdb has one entry per CDR3 protein and lacks DNA. Across about 160,000 distinct CDR3 sequences, the top ten clones capture around a sixth of the sample. CDR3 length: 13 residues. The germline V gene encodes CDR1 SGDLS and CDR2 YYNGEE. On this clonotype itself: No antigen is known for it.

Study-wide points: Among four donors, these clonotypes also ranked first in the CD3+CD56-NKG2C+ fraction. Six or seven donors carried dominant NKG2C+ clonotypes that made up about 1.0-7.5% of their CD8+ T cells.

The origin of this receptor is a woman aged 18 to 75 in good health. The chain employs TRBV9 and TRBJ2-3; TCRdb outputs TRBD2, but without DNA this stays unchecked. Source material: blood T cells: a sorted CD56 or NKG2C T cell subset, CD4+ or CD8+ T cells, or bulk PBMC T cells (not recorded which). This chain's CDR3 is CASSPTRSGTQYF.